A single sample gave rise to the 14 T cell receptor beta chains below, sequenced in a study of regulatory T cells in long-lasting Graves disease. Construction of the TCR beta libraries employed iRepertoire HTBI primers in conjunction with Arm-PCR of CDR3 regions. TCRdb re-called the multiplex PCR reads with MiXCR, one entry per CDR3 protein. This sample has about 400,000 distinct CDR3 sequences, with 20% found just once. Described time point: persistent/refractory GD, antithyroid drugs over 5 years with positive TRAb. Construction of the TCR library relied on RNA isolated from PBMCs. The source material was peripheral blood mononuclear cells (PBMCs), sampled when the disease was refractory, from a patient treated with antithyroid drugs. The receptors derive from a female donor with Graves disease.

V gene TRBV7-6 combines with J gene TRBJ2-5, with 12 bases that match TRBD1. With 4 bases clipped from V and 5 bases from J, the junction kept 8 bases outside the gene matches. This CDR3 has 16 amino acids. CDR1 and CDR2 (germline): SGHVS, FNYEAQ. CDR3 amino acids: CASSSRGQGARETQYF. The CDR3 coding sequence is TGTGCCAGCAGCTCACGGGGACAGGGGGCGAGGGAGACCCAGTACTTC.

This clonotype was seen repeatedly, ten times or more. The CDR3 protein is CASSHDWGGSEAFF. The CDR3 DNA follows: TGTGCCAGCAGTCACGACTGGGGAGGGAGTGAAGCTTTCTTT. The chain combines TRBV6-1 with TRBJ1-1; D remains unclear. Trimming stripped 5 bases from V and 7 bases from J, with 17 bases between. CDR1 and CDR2 from the germline V gene are MNHNS and SASEGT. This CDR3 is 14 amino acids long.

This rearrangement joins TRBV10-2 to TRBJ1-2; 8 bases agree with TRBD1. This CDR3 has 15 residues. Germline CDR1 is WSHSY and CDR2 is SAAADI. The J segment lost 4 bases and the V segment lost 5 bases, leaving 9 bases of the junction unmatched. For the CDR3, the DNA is TGCGCCAGCAGTCGAGAAAGCAGGGGGCCCTATGGCTACACCTTC. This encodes CASSRESRGPYGYTF.

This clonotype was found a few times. The CDR3 DNA sequence: TGCAGCGTTGGAATGATGAACACTGAAGCTTTCTTT. Residues: CSVGMMNTEAFF. The rearrangement joins TRBV29-1 to TRBJ1-1; D is uncertain. V lost 4 bases and J 0 bases, leaving 6 bases between the germline ends. This CDR3 contains 12 residues. Germline CDR1 reads SQVTM; CDR2 reads ANQGSEA.

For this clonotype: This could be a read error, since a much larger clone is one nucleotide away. CDR3 DNA: TGTGCCAGCAGTCCCGCATCTGGGGCCTACGAGCGGTACTTC. The encoded protein is CASSPASGAYERYF. J is TRBJ2-7 and V is TRBV28; D perhaps matches TRBD1 (5 bases). This CDR3 contains 14 residues. The germline V gene encodes CDR1 MDHEN and CDR2 SYDVKM.

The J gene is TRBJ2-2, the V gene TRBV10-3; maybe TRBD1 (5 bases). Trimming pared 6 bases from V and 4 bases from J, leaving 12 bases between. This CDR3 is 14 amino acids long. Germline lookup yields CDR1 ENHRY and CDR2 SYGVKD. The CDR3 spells CAISPQVGTGELFF. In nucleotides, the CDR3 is TGTGCCATCAGCCCACAGGTCGGCACCGGGGAGCTGTTTTTT.

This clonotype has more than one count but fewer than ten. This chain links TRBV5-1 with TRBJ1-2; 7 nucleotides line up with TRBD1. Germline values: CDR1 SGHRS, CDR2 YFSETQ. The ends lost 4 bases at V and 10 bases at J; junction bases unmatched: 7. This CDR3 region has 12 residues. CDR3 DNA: TGCGCCAGCAGCCTCGGAACAGGGGCCTACACCTTC. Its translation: CASSLGTGAYTF.

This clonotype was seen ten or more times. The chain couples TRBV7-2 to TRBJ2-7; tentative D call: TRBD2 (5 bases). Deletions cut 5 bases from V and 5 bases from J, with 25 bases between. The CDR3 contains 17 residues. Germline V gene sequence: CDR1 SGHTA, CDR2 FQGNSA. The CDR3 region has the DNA TGTGCCAGCAGCCCCCGGTCTGACCTTATGGCGGAGGACGAGCAGTACTTC. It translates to CASSPRSDLMAEDEQYF.

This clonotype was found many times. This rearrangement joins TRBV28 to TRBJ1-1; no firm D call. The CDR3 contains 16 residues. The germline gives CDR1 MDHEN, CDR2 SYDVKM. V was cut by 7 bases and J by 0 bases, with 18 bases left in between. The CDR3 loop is CASTHSVGVMNTEAFF. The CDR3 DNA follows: TGTGCCAGCACTCATTCGGTTGGAGTAATGAACACTGAAGCTTTCTTT.

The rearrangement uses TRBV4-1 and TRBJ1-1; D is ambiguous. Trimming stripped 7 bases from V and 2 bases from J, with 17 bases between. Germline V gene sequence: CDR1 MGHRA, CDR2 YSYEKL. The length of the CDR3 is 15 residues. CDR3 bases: TGCGCCAGCAAGACCACGTTAGATAGAAACACTGAAGCTTTCTTT. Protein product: CASKTTLDRNTEAFF.

Here the CDR3 DNA reads TGCAGCGTTTCGGTTTCCTACGAGCAGTACTTC. Translating gives CSVSVSYEQYF. V is TRBV29-1 and J is TRBJ2-7; D gene ambiguous. The CDR3 covers 11 residues. The V end lost 5 bases, the J end lost 1 base, and 6 bases lay between the germline ends. Germline V lookup: CDR1 SQVTM, CDR2 ANQGSEA.

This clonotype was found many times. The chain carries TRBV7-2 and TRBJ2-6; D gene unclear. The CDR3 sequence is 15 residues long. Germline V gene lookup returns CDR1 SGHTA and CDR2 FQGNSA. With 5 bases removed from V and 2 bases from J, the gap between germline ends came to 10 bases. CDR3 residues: CASSKRSPGANVLTF. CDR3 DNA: TGTGCCAGCAGCAAACGGAGTCCTGGGGCCAACGTCCTGACTTTC.

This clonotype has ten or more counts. The CDR3 sequence is CASSLVGAPNEKLFF. The CDR3 DNA is TGTGCCAGCAGCTTAGTGGGGGCACCTAATGAAAAACTGTTTTTT. The V gene is TRBV7-2, the J gene TRBJ1-4, with a possible D match to TRBD1 (6 bases). V was pared by 1 base and J by 3 bases, with 9 bases between. The V gene's germline CDR1 is SGHTA and CDR2 FQGNSA. The CDR3 contains 15 residues.

The CDR3 loop is CSAEAPGLNNSPLHF. CDR3 DNA: TGCAGTGCCGAAGCACCGGGACTGAATAATTCACCCCTCCACTTT. The chain uses TRBV20-1 and TRBJ1-6, with D perhaps TRBD1 (5 bases). Deletions cut 6 bases from V and 5 bases from J, with 17 bases between. This CDR3 region has 15 residues. Germline V gives CDR1 DFQATT, CDR2 SNEGSKA (reference sequence).